This is a list of T cell receptor beta chains from one sample in a study of chemoradiotherapy in HPV16-positive cancers. The assay was immunoSEQ multiplex PCR, and TCRdb's table has in-frame clones only and misses some. The data hold 8,500 to 9,000 clones, with approximately 74% observed a single time. The sample was gathered from a patient who underwent chemoradiotherapy. These receptors were obtained from a human donor with HPV-associated anogenital cancer. Each CDR3 is given with its conserved first and last residue. A D gene is named only where the DNA matches it firmly.

j_call: TRBJ1-6
d_call: .
v_call: TRBV5-8
cdr3_aa: CASYNSPLHF

j_call: TRBJ1-1
d_call: TRBD1
v_call: TRBV7-2
cdr3_aa: CASSAGGGSTEAFF

j_call: TRBJ2-7
d_call: .
v_call: TRBV4-1
cdr3_aa: CASSHRAGFYEQYF

j_call: TRBJ2-1
d_call: .
v_call: TRBV4-1
cdr3_aa: CASSQDGAGSSYNEQFF

j_call: TRBJ2-1
d_call: .
v_call: TRBV4-2
cdr3_aa: CASSQGGVRGSYNEQFF

j_call: TRBJ2-7
d_call: .
v_call: TRBV29-1
cdr3_aa: CSVDIGSNEQYF

j_call: TRBJ2-5
d_call: .
v_call: TRBV29-1
cdr3_aa: CSVVGPTGETQYF

j_call: TRBJ2-5
d_call: TRBD2
v_call: TRBV5-1
cdr3_aa: CASSFAGGPLETQYF

j_call: TRBJ2-3
d_call: TRBD2
v_call: TRBV19
cdr3_aa: CASSIQGDAMTSGYGTQYF

j_call: TRBJ2-3
d_call: TRBD1
v_call: TRBV5-4
cdr3_aa: CASSLGQGYKDTQYF

j_call: TRBJ2-5
d_call: .
v_call: TRBV4-1
cdr3_aa: CASSQVPRVGETQYF

j_call: TRBJ1-2
d_call: TRBD1
v_call: TRBV7-2
cdr3_aa: CASSQLGGTGDNYGYTF

j_call: TRBJ1-1
d_call: .
v_call: TRBV7-9
cdr3_aa: CASSARGMNTEAFF

j_call: TRBJ1-5
d_call: .
v_call: TRBV29-1
cdr3_aa: CSVAGHSNQPQHF

j_call: TRBJ2-7
d_call: TRBD1
v_call: TRBV29-1
cdr3_aa: CSVEGQGAYEQYF

j_call: TRBJ2-5
d_call: TRBD2
v_call: TRBV4-2
cdr3_aa: CASSQGVASGGEETQYF

j_call: TRBJ2-1
d_call: TRBD1
v_call: TRBV7-8
cdr3_aa: CASSWTGTGYEQFF

j_call: TRBJ2-7
d_call: TRBD1
v_call: TRBV19
cdr3_aa: CASSIGQGYEQYF

j_call: TRBJ2-5
d_call: .
v_call: TRBV5-1
cdr3_aa: CASSLGPGVGETQYF